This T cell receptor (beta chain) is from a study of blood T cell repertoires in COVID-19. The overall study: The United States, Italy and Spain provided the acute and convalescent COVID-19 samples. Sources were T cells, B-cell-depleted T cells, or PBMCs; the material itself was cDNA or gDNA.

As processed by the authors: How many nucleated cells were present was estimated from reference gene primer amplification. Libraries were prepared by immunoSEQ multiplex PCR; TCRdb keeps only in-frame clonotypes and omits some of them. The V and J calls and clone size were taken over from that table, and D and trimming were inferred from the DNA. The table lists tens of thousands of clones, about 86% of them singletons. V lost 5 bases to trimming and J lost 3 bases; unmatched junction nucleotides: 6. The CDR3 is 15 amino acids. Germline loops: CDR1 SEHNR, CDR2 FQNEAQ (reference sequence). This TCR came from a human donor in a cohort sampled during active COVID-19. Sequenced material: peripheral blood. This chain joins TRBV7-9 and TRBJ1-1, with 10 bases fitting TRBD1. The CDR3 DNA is TGTGCCAGCAGCCGTGGACAGGGGGTTTACACTGAAGCTTTCTTT. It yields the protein CASSRGQGVYTEAFF.